These 23 T cell receptor beta chains came from one sample sequenced in a study of T cells in Graves' hyperthyroidism and ophthalmopathy. Amplification of TCR beta CDR3 regions used RNA as the template. HTBI primers were the set used in a first-round RT-PCR of the TCR CDR3. Each CDR3 protein is one row after TCRdb ran MiXCR on the multiplex PCR reads. The sample carries more than 500,000 distinct CDR3 sequences, just over 45% recorded once. Sequences were obtained from peripheral blood or thyroid tissue (not recorded which). The receptors were gathered from an adult woman with Graves' disease, either hyperthyroidism or ophthalmopathy (not recorded which).

This clonotype came up many times. V gene TRBV10-3 combines with J gene TRBJ1-2, with a weak D call TRBD1 (5 bases). The CDR3 covers 12 residues. V lost 8 bases and J lost 5, with 12 bases in between. Per the germline V gene, CDR1 is ENHRY and CDR2 is SYGVKD. CDR3 region: CAILRDGYGYTF. In nucleotides, the CDR3 is TGTGCCATCCTAAGGGACGGTTATGGCTACACCTTC.

V usage is TRBV7-9 and J usage is TRBJ1-2, with a possible D match to TRBD1 (6 bases). The V gene's germline CDR1 is SEHNR and CDR2 FQNEAQ (reference sequence). The CDR3 has 13 residues. Trimming left V 9 bases short and J 5 bases short, with 16 bases between. CDR3 residues: CASQTGSVYGYTF. Written as DNA, the CDR3 is TGTGCCAGTCAAACAGGGTCAGTTTATGGCTACACCTTC.

With respect to this clonotype: Relative to the germline gene, one junction end is altered; a read error may explain this. The gene calls are TRBV16 and TRBJ1-6; no clear D. Germline V gene lookup returns CDR1 KGHSY and CDR2 FQNENV. The length of the CDR3 is 15 residues. CDR3 in DNA: TGTGCCAGCACCCAAGTCGTCCCCTATAATTCACCCCTCCACTTT. As protein: CASTQVVPYNSPLHF.

This chain joins TRBV15 and TRBJ1-5; no reliable D call. V lost 8 bases and J 0 bases, leaving 14 bases between the germline ends. The germline V gene has CDR1 LNHNV and CDR2 YYDKDF (reference sequence). The CDR3 runs to 15 residues. This chain's CDR3 is CATRKEEYSNQPQHF. The CDR3 DNA sequence: TGTGCCACCCGTAAGGAGGAGTATAGCAATCAGCCCCAGCATTTT.

CDR3 residues: CASSLDYLNEEQYF. The CDR3 DNA follows: TGCGCCAGCAGCCTGGACTACCTTAATGAGGAGCAGTACTTC. This chain joins TRBV5-1 and TRBJ2-7, with a weak D call TRBD2 (6 bases). Germline CDR1 is SGHRS and CDR2 is YFSETQ. The V gene lost 4 bases and the J gene lost 7 bases, with 18 bases spanning the gap. The CDR3 has 14 residues.

V and J are TRBV29-1 and TRBJ1-1; D not certain. This CDR3 is built from 13 residues. The V gene lost 7 bases and the J gene lost 0 bases, with 12 bases spanning the gap. Looked up from germline, CDR1 is SQVTM and CDR2 is ANQGSEA. The CDR3 bases are TGCAGCGGGAAGGGCAGGATGAACACTGAAGCTTTCTTT. This gives the protein CSGKGRMNTEAFF.

The chain combines TRBV7-2 with TRBJ2-2; 8 bases line up with TRBD1. CDR1 SGHTA and CDR2 FQGNSA come from the germline V gene. This CDR3 contains 17 residues. The V segment lost 5 bases and the J segment 5 bases; nucleotides outside the gene matches: 13. The DNA for the CDR3 is TGTGCCAGCAGCCCAAGGACAGGGTGGGTCGCGACCGGGGAGCTGTTTTTT. Protein sequence: CASSPRTGWVATGELFF.

This clonotype was recorded at least ten times. The chain links TRBV6-5 to TRBJ1-2; D might be TRBD1 (6 bases). The V gene's germline CDR1 is MNHEY and CDR2 SVGAGI. Trimming removed 7 bases from V and 8 bases from J, with 20 bases in between. The CDR3 loop spans 14 amino acids. CDR3 DNA sequence: TGTGCCAGCACCTTACTCGGACAGAGCGTAGGCTACACCTTC. Protein sequence: CASTLLGQSVGYTF.

This clonotype has a count of ten or more. V and J are TRBV11-2 and TRBJ2-7, with 14 bases lining up with TRBD2. Germline CDR1 is SGHAT and CDR2 is FQNNGV. The V segment lost 4 bases and the J segment 4 bases; nucleotides outside the gene matches: 6. There are 16 residues in the CDR3. The CDR3 loop reads CASSSYRLAGGYEQYF. The CDR3 nucleotides are TGTGCCAGCAGCTCCTACCGACTAGCGGGAGGGTACGAGCAGTACTTC.

This clonotype has a count of ten or more. This rearrangement joins TRBV20-1 to TRBJ1-4; D is ambiguous. CDR3 size: 13 residues. V shed 3 bases and J shed 4 bases, with 9 bases lying between them. The germline V gene has CDR1 DFQATT and CDR2 SNEGSKA (reference sequence). The CDR3 sequence is CSASRADNEKLFF. CDR3 coding DNA: TGCAGTGCTAGTCGTGCCGATAATGAAAAACTGTTTTTT.

This clonotype was found many times. The chain uses TRBV2 and TRBJ2-2; the D gene is possibly TRBD1 (5 bases). This CDR3 is built from 14 residues. Germline CDR1 is SNHLY and CDR2 is FYNNEI. With 3 bases removed from V and 9 bases from J, the gap between germline ends came to 14 bases. CDR3 protein: CASSEMDAGWELFF. CDR3 bases: TGTGCCAGCAGTGAGATGGACGCAGGGTGGGAGCTGTTTTTT.

This clonotype was recorded many times. The V and J genes are TRBV5-1 and TRBJ2-5, with D possibly matching TRBD2 (6 bases). Trimming left V 4 bases short and J 1 base short, with 11 bases between. CDR1 SGHRS and CDR2 YFSETQ come from the germline V gene. The CDR3 extends over 14 amino acids. The CDR3 protein is CASSHRDFQETQYF. DNA of the CDR3: TGCGCCAGCAGCCATCGGGACTTCCAAGAGACCCAGTACTTC.

This clonotype was seen many times. V gene TRBV11-2 combines with J gene TRBJ1-3; D not certain. V was cut by 1 base and J by 4 bases, with 8 bases left in between. The CDR3 covers 14 residues. Germline V gene sequence: CDR1 SGHAT, CDR2 FQNNGV. The CDR3 coding sequence is TGTGCCAGCAGCTTAGTGGCCAGCGGAAACACCATATATTTT. Its protein is CASSLVASGNTIYF. The entire variable domain, with the rest obtained from reference TRBV11-2 and TRBJ1-3, is as follows: EAGVAQSPRYKIIEKRQSVAFWCNPISGHATLYWYQQILGQGPKLLIQFQNNGVVDDSQLPKDRFSAERLKGVDSTLKIQPAKLEDSAVYLCASSLVASGNTIYFGEGSWLTVV.

To note about this clonotype: A much larger clonotype is one base distant, so this may be a read error. The chain employs TRBV30 and TRBJ1-1, with a tentative D call TRBD1 (5 bases). The CDR3 extends over 12 amino acids. Deletions cut 5 bases from V and 6 bases from J, with 13 bases between. Germline V gives CDR1 GTSNPN, CDR2 SVGIG (reference sequence). CDR3 sequence: CAWGAGTPEAFF. CDR3 sequence (DNA): TGTGCCTGGGGCGCCGGGACTCCTGAAGCTTTCTTT.

There are many counts of this clonotype. The rearrangement links TRBV7-9 to TRBJ2-7; tentatively, D is TRBD1 (6 bases). The CDR3 has 14 residues. The V end was cut by 1 base, the J end by 5 bases, with 12 bases between. Germline assignment: CDR1 SEHNR and CDR2 FQNEAQ (reference sequence). CDR3 DNA: TGTGCCAGCAGCTTAGTATCAGGGGCGGACGAGCAGTACTTC. Encoded protein: CASSLVSGADEQYF.

This clonotype came up a few times. CDR3 region: CASSYTIYF. The CDR3 DNA is TGTGCCAGCAGTTACACCATATATTTT. The V and J genes are TRBV6-5 and TRBJ1-3; no clear D. The germline gives CDR1 MNHEY, CDR2 SVGAGI. The CDR3 is 9 residues long. V was trimmed by 2 bases and J by 10 bases, leaving 0 bases between them.

This clonotype showed up many times. The J gene is TRBJ1-1, the V gene TRBV27; the match to TRBD1 covers 8 bases. Germline values: CDR1 MNHEY, CDR2 SMNVEV (reference sequence). V dropped 6 bases and J dropped 5; count of bases not matched to a gene: 5. The CDR3 covers 13 residues. The CDR3 loop is CASSRQGLTEAFF. As DNA, the CDR3 is TGTGCCAGCAGCCGACAGGGGTTGACTGAAGCTTTCTTT.

Ten or more counts support this clonotype. The chain combines TRBV20-1 with TRBJ2-7; D possibly corresponds to TRBD2 (5 bases). The ends were cut back, 6 bases at V and 2 bases at J, with 14 bases in the middle. The CDR3 runs 13 residues. Germline lookup yields CDR1 DFQATT and CDR2 SNEGSKA (reference sequence). The CDR3 here is CSASLSAAYEQYF. CDR3 nucleotide sequence: TGCAGTGCCTCCCTTAGCGCTGCCTACGAGCAGTACTTC.

CDR3 coding DNA: TGTGCCAGCAGCCCCTCCTCGACAGGGGGTTTCCAGCCCCAGCATTTT. Translating gives CASSPSSTGGFQPQHF. The chain combines TRBV9 with TRBJ1-5; 9 bases agree with TRBD1. J lost 7 bases, V lost 4 bases, and 12 bases had no gene match. Germline V gene data show CDR1 as SGDLS and CDR2 as YYNGEE. The CDR3 consists of 16 residues. Full variable domain (outside the CDR3, taken from reference TRBV9 and TRBJ1-5): DSGVTQTPKHLITATGQRVTLRCSPRSGDLSVYWYQQSLDQGLQFLIQYYNGEERAKGNILERFSAQQFPDLHSELNLSSLELGDSALYFCASSPSSTGGFQPQHFGDGTRLSIL.

This clonotype was found many times. The J gene is TRBJ2-7, the V gene TRBV7-9; no reliable D call. V dropped 5 bases and J dropped 0 bases, with 2 bases sitting between them. This CDR3 comprises 11 residues. Germline lookup yields CDR1 SEHNR and CDR2 FQNEAQ (reference sequence). The CDR3 bases are TGTGCCAGCAGCAACTCCTACGAGCAGTACTTC. Translated, it gives CASSNSYEQYF.

The chain has TRBV6-4 and TRBJ1-5; 9 nucleotides align to TRBD1. The V and J ends lost 0 bases and 7 bases, in that order; junction bases with no gene match: 4. This CDR3 is built from 15 residues. Germline V gene data show CDR1 as MRHNA and CDR2 as SNTAGT. The CDR3 here is CASSDSGTGIQPQHF. In nucleotides, the CDR3 is TGTGCCAGCAGTGACTCCGGGACAGGGATCCAGCCCCAGCATTTT.

In this sample, this clonotype turned up many times. V and J are TRBV18 and TRBJ1-1; TRBD1 aligns across 8 bases. The CDR3 is made up of 15 amino acids. Germline loops: CDR1 KGHSH, CDR2 LQKENI. J gave up 11 bases and V 4 bases, and 15 bases lay outside the gene matches. CDR3 sequence reads: CASSLPGQELRGAFF. In nucleotides, the CDR3 is TGTGCCAGCTCACTACCGGGACAGGAGCTACGGGGGGCTTTCTTT. Using reference TRBV18 and TRBJ1-1 for the parts outside the CDR3, the full variable domain is NAGVMQNPRHLVRRRGQEARLRCSPMKGHSHVYWYRQLPEEGLKFMVYLQKENIIDESGMPKERFSAEFPKEGPSILRIQQVVRGDSAAYFCASSLPGQELRGAFFGQGTRLTVV.

The V call is TRBV15, the J call TRBJ1-2, with 7 bases fitting TRBD1. V lost 0 bases and J lost 2; bases outside the gene matches: 6. The CDR3 length is 16 residues. From germline, CDR1 is LNHNV and CDR2 YYDKDF (reference sequence). This CDR3 is CATSRDVAGQNYGYTF. CDR3 DNA: TGTGCCACCAGCAGAGATGTTGCGGGACAGAACTATGGCTACACCTTC.